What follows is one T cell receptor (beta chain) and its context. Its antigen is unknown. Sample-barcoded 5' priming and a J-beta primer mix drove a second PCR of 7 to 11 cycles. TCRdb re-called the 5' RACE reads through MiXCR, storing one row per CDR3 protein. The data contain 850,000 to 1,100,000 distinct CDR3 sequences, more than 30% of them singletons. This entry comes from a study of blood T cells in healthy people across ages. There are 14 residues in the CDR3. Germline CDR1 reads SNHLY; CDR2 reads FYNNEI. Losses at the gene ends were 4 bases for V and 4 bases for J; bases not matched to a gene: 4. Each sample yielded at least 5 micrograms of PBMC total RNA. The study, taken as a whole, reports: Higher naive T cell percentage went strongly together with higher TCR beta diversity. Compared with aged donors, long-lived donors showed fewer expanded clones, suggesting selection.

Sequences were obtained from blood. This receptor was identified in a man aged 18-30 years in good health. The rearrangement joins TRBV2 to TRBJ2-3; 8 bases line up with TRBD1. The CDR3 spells CASSGTGSADTQYF. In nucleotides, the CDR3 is TGTGCCAGCAGTGGGACAGGGAGCGCAGATACGCAGTATTTT.